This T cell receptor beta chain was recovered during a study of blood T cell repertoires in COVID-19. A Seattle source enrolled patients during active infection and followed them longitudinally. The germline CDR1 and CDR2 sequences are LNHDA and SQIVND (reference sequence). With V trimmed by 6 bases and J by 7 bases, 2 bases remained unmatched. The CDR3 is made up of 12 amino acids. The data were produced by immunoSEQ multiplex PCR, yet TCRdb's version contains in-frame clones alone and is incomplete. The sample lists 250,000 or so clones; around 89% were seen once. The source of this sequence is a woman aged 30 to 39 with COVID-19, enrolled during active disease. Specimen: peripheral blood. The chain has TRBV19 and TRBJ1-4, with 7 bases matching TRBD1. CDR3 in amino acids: CASSRGIEKLFF. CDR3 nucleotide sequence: TGTGCCAGTAGCAGGGGGATTGAAAAACTGTTTTTT.